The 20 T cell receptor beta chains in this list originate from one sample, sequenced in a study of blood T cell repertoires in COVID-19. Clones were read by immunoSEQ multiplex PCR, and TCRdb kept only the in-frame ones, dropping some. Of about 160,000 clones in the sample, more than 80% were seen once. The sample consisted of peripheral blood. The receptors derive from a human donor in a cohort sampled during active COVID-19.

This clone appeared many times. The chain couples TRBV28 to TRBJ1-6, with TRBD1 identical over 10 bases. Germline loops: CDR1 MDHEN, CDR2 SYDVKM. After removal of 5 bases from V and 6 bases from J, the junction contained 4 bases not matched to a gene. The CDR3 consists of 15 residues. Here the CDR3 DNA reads TGTGCCAGCAGTACCCGGGACAGGGGTAATTCACCCCTCCACTTT. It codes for CASSTRDRGNSPLHF.

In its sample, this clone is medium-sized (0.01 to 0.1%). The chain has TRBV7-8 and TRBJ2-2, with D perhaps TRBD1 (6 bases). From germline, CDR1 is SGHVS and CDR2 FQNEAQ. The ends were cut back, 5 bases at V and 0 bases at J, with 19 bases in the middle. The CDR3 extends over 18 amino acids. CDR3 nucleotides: TGTGCCAGCAGCCATATAATTCCGGGACATACGAACACCGGGGAGCTGTTTTTT. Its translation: CASSHIIPGHTNTGELFF.

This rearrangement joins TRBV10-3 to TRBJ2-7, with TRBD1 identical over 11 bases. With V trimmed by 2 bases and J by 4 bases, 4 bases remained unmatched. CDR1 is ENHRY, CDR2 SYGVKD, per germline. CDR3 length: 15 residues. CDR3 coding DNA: TGTGCCATCAGTGAGGGGACAGGGGGTGGGTACGAGCAGTACTTC. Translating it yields CAISEGTGGGYEQYF.

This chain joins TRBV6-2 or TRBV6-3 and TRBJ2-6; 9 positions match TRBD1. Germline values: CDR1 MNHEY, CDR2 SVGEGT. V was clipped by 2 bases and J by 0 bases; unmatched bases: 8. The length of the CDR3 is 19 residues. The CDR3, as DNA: TGTGCCAGCAGTTACCTCAGGGGACAGGGTTTCTCTGGGGCCAACGTCCTGACTTTC. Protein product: CASSYLRGQGFSGANVLTF.

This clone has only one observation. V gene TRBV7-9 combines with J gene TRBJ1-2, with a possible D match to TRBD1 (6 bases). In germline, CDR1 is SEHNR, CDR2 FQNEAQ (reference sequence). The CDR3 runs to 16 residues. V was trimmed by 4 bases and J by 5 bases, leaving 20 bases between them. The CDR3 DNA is TGTGCCAGCAGCTCCGAGGCGGCGGGGGCCGGTTATGGCTACACCTTC. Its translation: CASSSEAAGAGYGYTF.

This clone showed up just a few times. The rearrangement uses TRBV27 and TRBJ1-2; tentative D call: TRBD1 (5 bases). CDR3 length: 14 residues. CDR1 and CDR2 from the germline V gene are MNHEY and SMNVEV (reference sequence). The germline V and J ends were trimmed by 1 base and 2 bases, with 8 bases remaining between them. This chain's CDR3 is CASSLYPGNYGYTF. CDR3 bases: TGTGCCAGCAGTTTATATCCAGGGAACTATGGCTACACCTTC.

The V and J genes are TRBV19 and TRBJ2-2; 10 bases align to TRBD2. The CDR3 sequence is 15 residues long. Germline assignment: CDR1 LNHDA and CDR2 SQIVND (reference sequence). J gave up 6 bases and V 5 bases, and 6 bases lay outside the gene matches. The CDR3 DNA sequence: TGTGCCAGTAGTCAACGTAGCGGGGGGCCCGGGGAGCTGTTTTTT. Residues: CASSQRSGGPGELFF.

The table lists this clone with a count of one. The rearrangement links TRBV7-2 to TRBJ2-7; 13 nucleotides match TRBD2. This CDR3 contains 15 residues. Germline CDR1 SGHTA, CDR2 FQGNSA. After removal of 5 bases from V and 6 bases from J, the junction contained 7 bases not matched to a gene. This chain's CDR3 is CASSLGTSGVREQYF. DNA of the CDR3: TGTGCCAGCAGCCTCGGGACTAGCGGGGTTCGCGAGCAGTACTTC.

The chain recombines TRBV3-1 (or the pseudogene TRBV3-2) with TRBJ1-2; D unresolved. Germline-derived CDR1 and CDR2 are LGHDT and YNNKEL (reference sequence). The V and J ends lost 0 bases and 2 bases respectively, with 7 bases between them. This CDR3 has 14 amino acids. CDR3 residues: CASSQEAVNYGYTF. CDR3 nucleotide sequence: TGTGCCAGCAGCCAAGAGGCGGTAAACTATGGCTACACCTTC.

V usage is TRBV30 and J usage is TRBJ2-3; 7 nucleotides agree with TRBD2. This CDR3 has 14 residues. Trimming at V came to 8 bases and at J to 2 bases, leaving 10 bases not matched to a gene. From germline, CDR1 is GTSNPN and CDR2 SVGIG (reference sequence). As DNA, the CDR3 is TGTGCCGGAGCCACGGGGGGATACACAGATACGCAGTATTTT. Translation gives CAGATGGYTDTQYF.

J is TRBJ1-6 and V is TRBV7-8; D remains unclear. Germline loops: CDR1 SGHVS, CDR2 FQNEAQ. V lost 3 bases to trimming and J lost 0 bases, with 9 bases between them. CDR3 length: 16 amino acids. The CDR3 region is CASSFQQSSYNSPLHF. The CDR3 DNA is TGTGCCAGCAGCTTCCAACAGAGCTCCTATAATTCACCCCTCCACTTT.

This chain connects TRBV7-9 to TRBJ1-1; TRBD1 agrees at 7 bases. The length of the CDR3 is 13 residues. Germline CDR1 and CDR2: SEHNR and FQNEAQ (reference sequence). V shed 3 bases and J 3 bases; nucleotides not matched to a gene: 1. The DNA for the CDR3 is TGTGCCAGCAGCTTCGACAGGGACACTGAAGCTTTCTTT. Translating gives CASSFDRDTEAFF.

In DNA form, the CDR3 reads TGTGCCAGCTCACCTCAGGGTAGCTCTGGGGCCAACGTCCTGACTTTC. Its protein is CASSPQGSSGANVLTF. The J gene is TRBJ2-6, the V gene TRBV18, with D perhaps matching TRBD1 (5 bases). There are 16 residues in the CDR3. CDR1 and CDR2 from the germline V gene are KGHSH and LQKENI. Trimming shortened V by 3 bases and J by 0 bases, and 9 bases separated the two germline ends.

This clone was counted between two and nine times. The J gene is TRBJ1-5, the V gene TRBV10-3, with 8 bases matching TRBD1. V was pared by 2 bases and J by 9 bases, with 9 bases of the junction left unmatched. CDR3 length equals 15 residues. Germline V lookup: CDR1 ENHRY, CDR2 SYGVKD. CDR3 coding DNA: TGTGCCATCAGTGAGAAGGGACAGGCAAACGCGCCCCAGCATTTT. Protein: CAISEKGQANAPQHF.

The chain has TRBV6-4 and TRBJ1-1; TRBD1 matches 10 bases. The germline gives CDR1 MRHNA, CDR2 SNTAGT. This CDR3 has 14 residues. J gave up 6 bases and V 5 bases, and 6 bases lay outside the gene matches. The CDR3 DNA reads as TGTGCCAGCAGTCTAGGGACAGGGGCGGCTGAAGCTTTCTTT. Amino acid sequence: CASSLGTGAAEAFF.

CDR3 protein: CASSEGGLDFHEQYF. In DNA form, the CDR3 reads TGTGCCAGCAGTGAAGGCGGTCTAGATTTCCACGAGCAGTACTTC. The V gene is TRBV2, the J gene TRBJ2-7; D is undetermined. This CDR3 has 15 amino acids. From germline, CDR1 is SNHLY and CDR2 FYNNEI. V lost 1 base and J lost 5, with 15 bases in between.

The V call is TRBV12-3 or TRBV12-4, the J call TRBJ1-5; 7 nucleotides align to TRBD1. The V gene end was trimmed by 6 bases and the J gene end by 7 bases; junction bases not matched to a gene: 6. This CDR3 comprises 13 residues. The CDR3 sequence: CASRETGQQPQHF. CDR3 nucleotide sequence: TGTGCCAGCAGGGAAACGGGACAGCAGCCCCAGCATTTT.

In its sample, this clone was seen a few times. In DNA, the CDR3 is TGTGCCAGCAGCTTAGCGTCCGGACAGAACAATGAGCAGTTCTTC. Its translation is CASSLASGQNNEQFF. The chain carries TRBV7-2 and TRBJ2-1, with a weak D call TRBD1 (6 bases). V lost 0 bases, J lost 5 bases, and 11 bases lay in between. Germline values: CDR1 SGHTA, CDR2 FQGNSA. This CDR3 spans 15 amino acids.

CDR3 in DNA: TGTGCCAGCAGCAAAGCCACGGGAGATACGCAGTATTTT. Its protein is CASSKATGDTQYF. J is TRBJ2-3 and V is TRBV21-1; the table assigns TRBD2, which was not confirmed against the DNA. TRBV21-1 is tagged as a pseudogene. This CDR3 contains 13 residues.

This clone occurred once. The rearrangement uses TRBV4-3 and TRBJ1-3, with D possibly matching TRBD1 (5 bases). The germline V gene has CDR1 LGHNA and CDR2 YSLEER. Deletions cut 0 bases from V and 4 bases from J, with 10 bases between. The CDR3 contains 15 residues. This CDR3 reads CASSQEGRWGNTIYF. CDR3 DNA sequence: TGCGCCAGCAGCCAAGAGGGGCGGTGGGGAAACACCATATATTTT.